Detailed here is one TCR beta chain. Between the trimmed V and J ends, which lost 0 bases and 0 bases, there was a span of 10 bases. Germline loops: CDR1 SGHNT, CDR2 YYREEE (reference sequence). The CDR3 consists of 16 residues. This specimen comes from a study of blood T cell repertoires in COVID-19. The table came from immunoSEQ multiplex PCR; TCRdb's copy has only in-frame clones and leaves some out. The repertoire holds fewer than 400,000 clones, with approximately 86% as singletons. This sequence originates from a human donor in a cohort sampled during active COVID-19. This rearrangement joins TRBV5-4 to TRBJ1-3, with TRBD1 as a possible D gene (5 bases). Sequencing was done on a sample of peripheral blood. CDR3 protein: CASSLDGARSGNTIYF. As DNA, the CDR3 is TGTGCCAGCAGCTTGGATGGGGCCCGCTCTGGAAACACCATATATTTT.